This T cell receptor (beta chain) derives from a study of blood T cell repertoires in COVID-19. Study summary: Samples taken during acute and convalescent COVID-19 were collected in the United States, Italy and Spain. In each case, the material was cDNA or gDNA derived from T cells, B-cell-depleted T cells, or PBMCs.

Under the authors' procedure: Cell counts per sample came from amplifying reference gene primers. Using immunoSEQ multiplex PCR, the repertoire was profiled, and TCRdb retains in-frame clones only, with some absent. V and J calls and clone size are those listed in that table; D and trimming were worked out from the DNA. The sample consists of under 200,000 clones, roughly 80% of them appearing once. Turning to this clone: The identical CDR3 is also encoded by other nucleotide sequences in the sample.

The V end was cut by 6 bases, the J end by 3 bases, with 9 bases between. Germline V gene data show CDR1 as SQVTM and CDR2 as ANQGSEA. CDR3 size: 11 residues. Material for sequencing was peripheral blood. The chain has TRBV29-1 and TRBJ2-7; possible D gene TRBD2, 6 bases. This sequence originates from a man aged 55-75 years with acute or convalescent COVID-19. The CDR3 loop is CSVRGNYEQYF. In DNA form, the CDR3 reads TGCAGCGTGCGCGGGAACTACGAGCAGTACTTC.